Sequencing of this T cell receptor (beta chain) was carried out in a study of post-analysis software for immune sequencing data. Study-wide findings and caveats: Elevated frequency relative to controls characterized a handful of TRBV segments in patients, TRBV5-6, TRBV5-1 and TRBV20-1 among them.

This clonotype was observed a few times. Its antigen is unknown. The CDR3 totals 15 residues. The junction had 4 bases not matched to a gene; V was cut back by 4 bases and J by 3 bases. CDR1 is SEHNR and CDR2 is FQNEAQ in the germline V gene (reference sequence). Unique molecular identifiers were built into the TCR beta cDNA libraries. TCRdb re-called the PCR reads with MiXCR, one entry per CDR3 protein. The data hold a few hundred thousand distinct CDR3 sequences, with about a third observed a single time. This rearrangement joins TRBV7-9 to TRBJ2-1, with 9 bases that match TRBD1. The sequencing sample was made of blood. The sequence derives from a girl aged 2 to 17 with multiple sclerosis. The CDR3 reads CASSSKGQGYNEQFF. In DNA form, the CDR3 reads TGTGCCAGCAGCTCTAAGGGACAGGGCTACAATGAGCAGTTCTTC.